Presented here are 15 T cell receptor beta chains from one specimen sequenced in a study of shared clonotypes between healthy human individuals. Produced via immunoSEQ multiplex PCR; TCRdb's table is partial and in-frame only. The sample lists approximately 1,500,000 clones, 95% to 99% seen once, with roughly 0.45% in the top ten. Input material: naive CD4+ T cells sorted from blood. Regarding subset: CD45RA+ positively selected. The receptors stem from a man aged 25 to 45 in good health.

The genes are TRBV6-5 and TRBJ2-6; D not resolved. The CDR3 length is 15 residues. The V end was cut by 7 bases, the J end by 5 bases, with 15 bases between. Germline CDR1 MNHEY, CDR2 SVGAGI. The CDR3 nucleotides read TGTGCCAGCACCAATGACCAGAGATGGGCCAACGTCCTGACTTTC. Translated: CASTNDQRWANVLTF.

This clone is a singleton in its sample. CDR3 residues: CASGGRGGSGNTIYF. CDR3 DNA sequence: TGTGCCAGCGGGGGGAGAGGGGGCTCTGGAAACACCATATATTTT. The rearrangement joins TRBV7-8 to TRBJ1-3; a weak D match, TRBD1 (6 bases). There are 15 residues in the CDR3. V lost 8 bases and J lost 0, with 14 bases in between. Germline V gene lookup returns CDR1 SGHVS and CDR2 FQNEAQ.

The gene calls are TRBV11-2 and TRBJ2-5; unclear D gene. Per the germline V gene, CDR1 is SGHAT and CDR2 is FQNNGV. Trimming left V 2 bases short and J 2 bases short, with 6 bases between. This CDR3 is 13 amino acids long. The CDR3 DNA reads TGTGCCAGCAGCTTAAATATTCAAGAGACCCAGTACTTC. It translates to CASSLNIQETQYF.

The chain has TRBV19 and TRBJ1-1; 10 bases are shared with TRBD1. The V gene end was trimmed by 7 bases and the J gene end by 3 bases; junction bases not matched to a gene: 8. The V gene's germline CDR1 is LNHDA and CDR2 SQIVND (reference sequence). The CDR3 is made up of 15 amino acids. The CDR3 spells CASNPRQGADTEAFF. CDR3 coding DNA: TGTGCCAGTAACCCCCGACAGGGGGCGGACACTGAAGCTTTCTTT.

The chain uses TRBV4-2 and TRBJ2-7; D perhaps matches TRBD2 (6 bases). There are 16 residues in the CDR3. Trimming left V 1 base short and J 4 bases short, with 17 bases between. Looked up from germline, CDR1 is LGHNA and CDR2 is YNFKEQ. The CDR3 protein is CASSQALGGNEYEQYF. CDR3 nucleotide sequence: TGTGCCAGCAGCCAAGCTCTCGGAGGGAACGAATACGAGCAGTACTTC.

The chain is built from TRBV6-1 and TRBJ2-7; a weak D match, TRBD2 (5 bases). CDR3 size: 13 residues. V shed 7 bases and J shed 2 bases, with 12 bases lying between them. Germline values: CDR1 MNHNS, CDR2 SASEGT. The CDR3: CASNSREPYEQYF. The CDR3 DNA reads as TGTGCCAGCAATTCCCGGGAACCCTACGAGCAGTACTTC.

The chain carries TRBV30 and TRBJ2-7, with D unresolved. This CDR3 is built from 12 residues. Germline CDR1 reads GTSNPN; CDR2 reads SVGIG (reference sequence). The V end lost 2 bases, the J end lost 1 base, and 6 bases lay between the germline ends. CDR3 sequence: CAWSLVSYEQYF. CDR3 DNA: TGTGCCTGGAGTCTAGTGTCCTACGAGCAGTACTTC.

The chain recombines TRBV11-3 with TRBJ1-3; D not certain. V shed 5 bases and J shed 1 base, with 6 bases lying between them. The CDR3 has 13 residues. CDR1 is SGHNT, CDR2 YENEEA, per germline. CDR3 sequence reads: CASSPGSGNTIYF. The CDR3 nucleotides read TGTGCCAGCAGCCCGGGATCTGGAAACACCATATATTTT. The variable domain in full, completed from reference TRBV11-3 and TRBJ1-3, reads EAGVVQSPRYKIIEKKQPVAFWCNPISGHNTLYWYLQNLGQGPELLIRYENEEAVDDSQLPKDRFSAERLKGVDSTLKIQPAELGDSAVYLCASSPGSGNTIYFGEGSWLTVV.

The J gene is TRBJ2-7, the V gene TRBV5-6; 9 positions agree with TRBD2. Germline V CDR1 and CDR2: SGHDT, YYEEEE. CDR3 length: 15 amino acids. With V trimmed by 2 bases and J by 5 bases, 8 bases remained unmatched. The CDR3 sequence: CASSLRASGTNEQYF. The CDR3 DNA follows: TGTGCCAGCAGCTTAAGGGCTAGCGGGACCAACGAGCAGTACTTC.

The genes are TRBV7-9 and TRBJ2-7; D perhaps matches TRBD2 (6 bases). CDR1 is SEHNR, CDR2 FQNEAQ, per germline (reference sequence). The CDR3 has 11 residues. Between the trimmed V and J ends, which lost 4 bases and 7 bases, there was a span of 8 bases. This chain's CDR3 is CASSWREEQYF. CDR3 bases: TGTGCCAGCAGCTGGAGGGAGGAGCAGTACTTC.

As concerns this clone: In the same sample, other DNA sequences code for this CDR3. The chain is built from TRBV5-1 and TRBJ2-7; no reliable D call. CDR3 length: 13 residues. Per the germline V gene, CDR1 is SGHRS and CDR2 is YFSETQ. V lost 1 base and J 1 base, leaving 6 bases between the germline ends. CDR3 coding DNA: TGCGCCAGCAGCTTGACGGATTCCTACGAGCAGTACTTC. Its translation: CASSLTDSYEQYF. The full variable domain, with the rest looked up from reference TRBV5-1 and TRBJ2-7, is KAGVTQTPRYLIKTRGQQVTLSCSPISGHRSVSWYQQTPGQGLQFLFEYFSETQRNKGNFPGRFSGRQFSNSRSEMNVSTLELGDSALYLCASSLTDSYEQYFGPGTRLTVT.

The rearrangement uses TRBV14 and TRBJ2-1; the D is unclear. Germline V gene sequence: CDR1 SGHDN, CDR2 FVKESK. This CDR3 contains 16 residues. V gave up 2 bases and J gave up 5 bases, with 16 bases separating them. Here the CDR3 DNA reads TGTGCCAGCAGCCAACCGAGGTCCGGGCGCAACAATGAGCAGTTCTTC. Translated: CASSQPRSGRNNEQFF. The whole variable domain, remainder taken from reference TRBV14 and TRBJ2-1, is EAGVTQFPSHSVIEKGQTVTLRCDPISGHDNLYWYRRVMGKEIKFLLHFVKESKQDESGMPNNRFLAERTGGTYSTLKVQPAELEDSGVYFCASSQPRSGRNNEQFFGPGTRLTVL.

The V and J genes are TRBV11-2 and TRBJ1-1, with D possibly being TRBD1 (6 bases). This CDR3 has 14 residues. Germline-derived CDR1 and CDR2 are SGHAT and FQNNGV. V was cut by 3 bases and J by 1 base, with 9 bases left in between. For the CDR3, the DNA is TGTGCCAGCAGCTTCCCACAGGGGAACACTGAAGCTTTCTTT. It specifies CASSFPQGNTEAFF.

V gene TRBV29-1 combines with J gene TRBJ2-6; TRBD2 agrees at 14 bases. Germline V gene sequence: CDR1 SQVTM, CDR2 ANQGSEA. The ends lost 6 bases at V and 2 bases at J; junction bases unmatched: 6. This CDR3 contains 17 residues. The CDR3 nucleotides read TGCAGCGTCCTGGGACTAGCGGGAGTAACTGGGGCCAACGTCCTGACTTTC. Translated, it gives CSVLGLAGVTGANVLTF.

The chain employs TRBV28 and TRBJ2-1; maybe TRBD2 (6 bases). V shed 1 base and J shed 9 bases, with 10 bases lying between them. The CDR3 contains 13 residues. CDR1 MDHEN and CDR2 SYDVKM come from the germline V gene. The CDR3 sequence: CASSLSGVGEQFF. CDR3 DNA: TGTGCCAGCAGTTTATCGGGGGTAGGTGAGCAGTTCTTC.